Presented here are 32 T cell receptor beta chains from one specimen sequenced in a study of technical replicates of blood from a handful of donors. Clones were read by immunoSEQ multiplex PCR, and TCRdb kept only the in-frame ones, dropping some. This table has 17,000 or so clones, around nine tenths appearing once. The material sequenced was PBMCs. These receptors were obtained from a human donor in good health.

This clone has just a few counts. The V and J genes are TRBV6-5 and TRBJ1-1, with unresolved D. The V end lost 2 bases, the J end lost 5 bases, and 9 bases lay between the germline ends. The CDR3 runs to 13 residues. The germline V gene has CDR1 MNHEY and CDR2 SVGAGI. The DNA of the CDR3 is TGTGCCAGCAGTTACAATGACGGGACTGAAGCTTTCTTT. This translates into CASSYNDGTEAFF.

This clone was seen only a few times. V and J are TRBV4-1 and TRBJ2-1; a possible D gene is TRBD1 (5 bases). The CDR3 totals 15 residues. The V end was cut by 0 bases, the J end by 5 bases, with 11 bases between. Germline CDR1 is MGHRA and CDR2 is YSYEKL. The CDR3 nucleotides read TGCGCCAGCAGCCAAGAAATCCGCAGGGACAATGAGCAGTTCTTC. Protein: CASSQEIRRDNEQFF.

This chain joins TRBV2 and TRBJ2-5; TRBD1 aligns across 9 bases. Germline-derived CDR1 and CDR2 are SNHLY and FYNNEI. The CDR3 has 14 residues. J lost 11 bases, V lost 4 bases, and 11 bases had no gene match. As DNA, the CDR3 is TGTGCCAGCAGTGCCTCGACAGGGGGGGTTTCTCAGTACTTC. Its translation: CASSASTGGVSQYF.

The chain links TRBV5-1 to TRBJ1-5; D is uncertain. Germline CDR1 is SGHRS and CDR2 is YFSETQ. Deletions cut 0 bases from V and 8 bases from J, with 9 bases between. CDR3 size: 13 residues. The CDR3 DNA reads TGCGCCAGCAGCTTGGGAGGGAATGAGCCCCAGCATTTT. Protein: CASSLGGNEPQHF.

The rearrangement joins TRBV10-1 to TRBJ2-1; unclear D gene. V lost 5 bases to trimming and J lost 6 bases, with 5 bases between them. The CDR3 has 11 residues. CDR1 is WNHNN and CDR2 is SYGVQD in the germline V gene (reference sequence). The CDR3 coding sequence is TGCGCCAGCAGTTCAGGCAATGAGCAGTTCTTC. It specifies CASSSGNEQFF.

This sequence joins TRBV5-1 and TRBJ2-1; TRBD2 aligns across 10 bases. This CDR3 is 16 amino acids long. Germline CDR1 reads SGHRS; CDR2 reads YFSETQ. With 1 base clipped from V and 9 bases from J, the junction kept 10 bases outside the gene matches. CDR3 sequence: CASSLRSSGSSGEQFF. The CDR3 DNA is TGCGCCAGCAGCTTGAGGTCTAGCGGGAGTAGCGGTGAGCAGTTCTTC.

The gene calls are TRBV5-1 and TRBJ1-1, with 8 bases that match TRBD1. The CDR3 contains 14 residues. Germline CDR1 and CDR2: SGHRS and YFSETQ. The V gene end was trimmed by 4 bases and the J gene end by 7 bases; junction bases not matched to a gene: 9. The CDR3 reads CASSRTGGAVEAFF. The CDR3 nucleotides read TGCGCCAGCAGCAGAACAGGGGGGGCAGTTGAAGCTTTCTTT.

This clone was observed a single time. This chain joins TRBV30 and TRBJ1-4; D might be TRBD1 (6 bases). Germline CDR1 is GTSNPN and CDR2 is SVGIG (reference sequence). The V end lost 1 base, the J end lost 6 bases, and 12 bases lay between the germline ends. The CDR3 contains 14 residues. The chain's CDR3 is CAWSAGQNHEKLFF. The CDR3 DNA is TGTGCCTGGAGTGCGGGACAAAATCATGAAAAACTGTTTTTT.

The gene calls are TRBV6-1 and TRBJ2-7; D call uncertain. Germline V gene data show CDR1 as MNHNS and CDR2 as SASEGT. The CDR3 is 16 amino acids. V gave up 3 bases and J gave up 2 bases, with 17 bases separating them. Written as DNA, the CDR3 is TGTGCCAGCAGTGACCCCTTTTCTGTGGGCACCTACGAGCAGTACTTC. Its translation: CASSDPFSVGTYEQYF.

V is TRBV5-1 and J is TRBJ2-1, with TRBD2 identical over 8 bases. Germline V gene lookup returns CDR1 SGHRS and CDR2 YFSETQ. After removal of 0 bases from V and 10 bases from J, the junction contained 9 bases not matched to a gene. The CDR3 runs 15 residues. CDR3 residues: CASSLDTGTSKEQFF. The CDR3 DNA follows: TGCGCCAGCAGCTTGGACACCGGGACTAGTAAAGAGCAGTTCTTC. The full variable domain, in which reference TRBV5-1 and TRBJ2-1 provide the parts outside the CDR3, is KAGVTQTPRYLIKTRGQQVTLSCSPISGHRSVSWYQQTPGQGLQFLFEYFSETQRNKGNFPGRFSGRQFSNSRSEMNVSTLELGDSALYLCASSLDTGTSKEQFFGPGTRLTVL.

This clone was seen just once. This chain joins TRBV19 and TRBJ2-2; 8 bases are a match to TRBD1. CDR3 length: 17 amino acids. Germline CDR1 and CDR2: LNHDA and SQIVND (reference sequence). After removal of 6 bases from V and 0 bases from J, the junction contained 9 bases not matched to a gene. The CDR3 DNA reads TGTGCCAGTAGGGAGAGGACAGGGCGAACGAACACCGGGGAGCTGTTTTTT. Protein sequence: CASRERTGRTNTGELFF.

This chain links TRBV6-1 with TRBJ2-4; TRBD2 agrees at 9 bases. Unmatched junction bases numbered 14, after V lost 10 bases and J lost 13 bases. Germline CDR1 is MNHNS and CDR2 is SASEGT. The CDR3 covers 13 residues. The chain's CDR3 is CATLGSGSFVQYF. The CDR3 bases are TGTGCCACCTTAGGTAGCGGGAGTTTCGTCCAGTACTTC.

The chain couples TRBV6-1 to TRBJ2-7, with D perhaps TRBD2 (6 bases). Germline CDR1 reads MNHNS; CDR2 reads SASEGT. V dropped 6 bases and J dropped 7 bases, with 16 bases sitting between them. This CDR3 spans 13 amino acids. As DNA, the CDR3 is TGTGCCAGCAGCCTCGGAGGGCCCAGTGAGCAGTACTTC. Its protein product is CASSLGGPSEQYF.

In this sample, this clone turned up a few times. The rearrangement joins TRBV11-2 to TRBJ1-5, with D tentatively TRBD1 (5 bases). CDR3 length equals 16 residues. Germline V CDR1 and CDR2: SGHAT, FQNNGV. V was pared by 1 base and J by 3 bases, with 13 bases between. CDR3 protein: CASSLGAGTFNQPQHF. The CDR3 DNA sequence: TGTGCCAGCAGCTTAGGGGCGGGGACCTTCAATCAGCCCCAGCATTTT.

This clone appeared a few times. This chain uses TRBV2 with TRBJ2-7; a weak D match, TRBD2 (5 bases). Per germline, CDR1 SNHLY and CDR2 FYNNEI. The V end lost 3 bases, the J end lost 6 bases, and 15 bases lay between the germline ends. CDR3 length: 14 residues. CDR3: CASSEVRGAAEQYF. The CDR3, as DNA: TGTGCCAGCAGTGAGGTCCGGGGAGCCGCCGAGCAGTACTTC.

The rearrangement links TRBV19 to TRBJ2-3, with unresolved D. Trimming removed 10 bases from V and 2 bases from J, with 13 bases in between. The CDR3 has 13 amino acids. CDR1 LNHDA and CDR2 SQIVND come from the germline V gene (reference sequence). The DNA of the CDR3 is TGTGCCACCAACCCGCGAAACACAGATACGCAGTATTTT. Translated, it gives CATNPRNTDTQYF.

The chain couples TRBV5-1 to TRBJ1-2; D may be TRBD1 (5 bases). CDR1 SGHRS and CDR2 YFSETQ come from the germline V gene. The germline V and J ends were trimmed by 2 bases and 7 bases, with 12 bases remaining between them. This CDR3 has 13 amino acids. The CDR3 here is CASSFVGAGGYTF. Written as DNA, the CDR3 is TGCGCCAGCAGCTTCGTTGGGGCTGGTGGCTACACCTTC.

This clone was recorded only once. The chain is built from TRBV5-1 and TRBJ1-1; 7 bases align to TRBD1. Germline loops: CDR1 SGHRS, CDR2 YFSETQ. This CDR3 region has 15 residues. J lost 5 bases, V lost 3 bases, and 10 bases had no gene match. CDR3 nucleotide sequence: TGCGCCAGCAGCTCCTCGACAGGGAGTAAAACTGAAGCTTTCTTT. Encoded protein: CASSSSTGSKTEAFF. Drawing the rest from reference TRBV5-1 and TRBJ1-1, the complete variable domain is KAGVTQTPRYLIKTRGQQVTLSCSPISGHRSVSWYQQTPGQGLQFLFEYFSETQRNKGNFPGRFSGRQFSNSRSEMNVSTLELGDSALYLCASSSSTGSKTEAFFGQGTRLTVV.

A note on this clone: A junction end diverges from the germline sequence, so it may reflect a read error. This chain connects TRBV11-3 to TRBJ2-1; 8 positions agree with TRBD2. Germline V gene lookup returns CDR1 SGHNT and CDR2 YENEEA. The CDR3 runs 15 residues. DNA for the CDR3: TGTGCCAGCAGCCTAGACGTCGGGGGGGCGGATGAGCAGTTCTTC. It translates to CASSLDVGGADEQFF.

A few counts support this clone. The J gene is TRBJ2-7, the V gene TRBV6-1; TRBD2 aligns across 10 bases. Germline-derived CDR1 and CDR2 are MNHNS and SASEGT. After removal of 5 bases from V and 0 bases from J, the junction contained 4 bases not matched to a gene. The CDR3 has 15 residues. In nucleotides, the CDR3 is TGTGCCAGCAGTACAGCGGGAGGGTCCTCCTACGAGCAGTACTTC. Translated: CASSTAGGSSYEQYF.

The genes are TRBV27 and TRBJ1-1; TRBD1 is a possible D gene (5 bases). CDR3 length: 13 residues. The ends were cut back, 6 bases at V and 4 bases at J, with 12 bases in the middle. CDR1 is MNHEY and CDR2 is SMNVEV in the germline V gene (reference sequence). DNA of the CDR3: TGTGCCAGCAGGGGGCCGGTCGGCACTGAAGCTTTCTTT. It encodes CASRGPVGTEAFF.

This chain links TRBV18 with TRBJ2-1, with TRBD2 matching over 9 bases. Germline V lookup: CDR1 KGHSH, CDR2 LQKENI. The CDR3 spans 15 residues. After removal of 3 bases from V and 9 bases from J, the junction contained 9 bases not matched to a gene. The CDR3 sequence is CASSPGSGSEREQFF. The DNA of the CDR3 is TGTGCCAGCTCACCGGGTAGCGGGAGCGAGCGTGAGCAGTTCTTC.

This chain uses TRBV30 with TRBJ1-5; TRBD1 matches 8 bases. J was trimmed by 7 bases and V by 0 bases; bases with no gene match: 5. The germline V gene encodes CDR1 GTSNPN and CDR2 SVGIG (reference sequence). The CDR3 sequence is 14 residues long. The CDR3 is CAWSVGQGRQPQHF. The CDR3, as DNA: TGTGCCTGGAGTGTTGGACAGGGTAGGCAGCCCCAGCATTTT.

This clone was recorded only once. The J gene is TRBJ2-7, the V gene TRBV27, with D unclear. The CDR3 spans 14 residues. CDR1 is MNHEY and CDR2 is SMNVEV in the germline V gene (reference sequence). V lost 0 bases, J lost 2 bases, and 8 bases lay in between. The CDR3 sequence: CASSLSEKTYEQYF. The CDR3 DNA reads TGTGCCAGCAGTTTATCTGAGAAAACCTACGAGCAGTACTTC.

V usage is TRBV10-1 and J usage is TRBJ1-3; a weak D match, TRBD1 (5 bases). Trimming took off 6 bases at V and 0 bases at J, with 9 bases between the two ends. This CDR3 region has 14 residues. Germline V CDR1 and CDR2: WNHNN, SYGVQD (reference sequence). CDR3 sequence (DNA): TGCGCCAGCAGGGACGACAGCTCTGGAAACACCATATATTTT. Protein: CASRDDSSGNTIYF.

The V and J genes are TRBV6-6 and TRBJ2-4; D unresolved. Trimming removed 2 bases from V and 11 bases from J, with 13 bases in between. Germline V CDR1 and CDR2: MNHNY, SVGAGI (reference sequence). This CDR3 comprises 13 residues. The CDR3, as DNA: TGTGCCAGCAGTTACGAGAGGCAACAAGTTCAGTACTTC. This codes for CASSYERQQVQYF.

The rearrangement joins TRBV27 to TRBJ2-1; 11 nucleotides align to TRBD2. This CDR3 comprises 16 residues. V trimming: 6 bases; J trimming: 2 bases; junction bases outside the gene matches: 6. Germline V gene lookup returns CDR1 MNHEY and CDR2 SMNVEV (reference sequence). In DNA form, the CDR3 reads TGTGCCAGCAGCCTTGGGACTAGCGGAGCCTACAATGAGCAGTTCTTC. Translated, it gives CASSLGTSGAYNEQFF.

The genes are TRBV5-4 and TRBJ2-3; 10 bases match TRBD2. With 2 bases clipped from V and 1 base from J, the junction kept 7 bases outside the gene matches. The CDR3 extends over 17 amino acids. Germline loops: CDR1 SGHNT, CDR2 YYREEE (reference sequence). CDR3 residues: CASSFQLAGRGTDTQYF. CDR3 in DNA: TGTGCCAGCAGCTTTCAACTAGCGGGGCGGGGCACAGATACGCAGTATTTT.

V gene TRBV4-2 combines with J gene TRBJ2-2; 9 bases are a match to TRBD2. From germline, CDR1 is LGHNA and CDR2 YNFKEQ. CDR3 length equals 17 residues. The ends lost 0 bases at V and 3 bases at J; junction bases unmatched: 5. The CDR3 loop reads CASSQDRASGDTGELFF. CDR3 sequence (DNA): TGTGCCAGCAGCCAAGATCGGGCTAGCGGGGACACCGGGGAGCTGTTTTTT.

The chain has TRBV11-3 and TRBJ2-2, with 10 bases lining up with TRBD2. Germline V gene data show CDR1 as SGHNT and CDR2 as YENEEA. J lost 6 bases, V lost 5 bases, and 6 bases had no gene match. The CDR3 covers 15 residues. The CDR3: CASSPGLAVAGELFF. As DNA, the CDR3 is TGTGCCAGCAGCCCAGGACTAGCGGTCGCCGGGGAGCTGTTTTTT.

This clone was seen a single time. This rearrangement joins TRBV5-1 to TRBJ2-5, with 10 bases identical to TRBD2. Per the germline V gene, CDR1 is SGHRS and CDR2 is YFSETQ. J lost 3 bases, V lost 4 bases, and 9 bases had no gene match. The CDR3 spans 16 residues. CDR3 region: CASSELAGASEETQYF. The CDR3 bases are TGCGCCAGCAGCGAGCTAGCGGGAGCCTCGGAAGAGACCCAGTACTTC.

J is TRBJ1-2 and V is TRBV20-1, with a weak D call TRBD1 (5 bases). The CDR3 spans 11 residues. Germline V lookup: CDR1 DFQATT, CDR2 SNEGSKA (reference sequence). Trimming cost V 3 bases and J 6 bases, with 8 bases left between them. In DNA form, the CDR3 reads TGCAGTGCTAGTCCAGGGCATGGCTACACCTTC. Its translation: CSASPGHGYTF.